Below are 27 T cell receptor beta chains sequenced from a single sample in a study of blood T cell repertoires in COVID-19. Profiling relied on immunoSEQ multiplex PCR, and the TCRdb table lists in-frame clones only, not all of them. The sample records some 53,000 clones, roughly nine tenths being singletons. Sequenced material: peripheral blood. These receptors all stem from a human donor with active COVID-19. The donor label of this sample is uncertain.

This rearrangement joins TRBV6-5 to TRBJ2-7; D may be TRBD2 (7 bases). The CDR3 runs 15 residues. V gave up 8 bases and J gave up 6 bases, with 23 bases separating them. Germline CDR1 is MNHEY and CDR2 is SVGAGI. CDR3 sequence reads: CASGGGGAVGPEQYF. The CDR3 nucleotides read TGTGCCAGCGGCGGAGGGGGGGCAGTTGGCCCCGAGCAGTACTTC.

This chain links TRBV5-1 with TRBJ1-4, with TRBD1 identical over 7 bases. The germline gives CDR1 SGHRS, CDR2 YFSETQ. This CDR3 comprises 18 residues. V was pared by 1 base and J by 1 base, with 10 bases of the junction left unmatched. The CDR3 loop is CASSLSTGVFLTNEKLFF. CDR3 nucleotides: TGCGCCAGCAGCTTGAGTACAGGGGTCTTCTTAACTAATGAAAAACTGTTTTTT. Drawing the rest from reference TRBV5-1 and TRBJ1-4, the complete variable domain is KAGVTQTPRYLIKTRGQQVTLSCSPISGHRSVSWYQQTPGQGLQFLFEYFSETQRNKGNFPGRFSGRQFSNSRSEMNVSTLELGDSALYLCASSLSTGVFLTNEKLFFGSGTQLSVL.

V usage is TRBV4-1 and J usage is TRBJ1-2, with D possibly matching TRBD1 (5 bases). The V end lost 1 base, the J end lost 8 bases, and 17 bases lay between the germline ends. Germline lookup yields CDR1 MGHRA and CDR2 YSYEKL. The CDR3 runs 15 residues. CDR3 amino acids: CASSQGGGLGRGYTF. As DNA, the CDR3 is TGCGCCAGCAGCCAAGGCGGGGGGTTGGGGCGCGGCTACACCTTC.

This chain links TRBV12-3 or TRBV12-4 with TRBJ1-6; D perhaps matches TRBD1 (6 bases). Deletions cut 1 base from V and 14 bases from J, with 12 bases between. CDR3 length equals 13 residues. CDR3 sequence reads: CASSLGTGLTLHF. The DNA of the CDR3 is TGTGCCAGCAGTTTAGGTACAGGGTTAACCCTCCACTTT.

This chain links TRBV6-2 or TRBV6-3 with TRBJ2-2, with D possibly matching TRBD2 (6 bases). CDR1 is MNHEY and CDR2 is SVGEGT in the germline V gene. The CDR3 is 16 amino acids. Between the trimmed V and J ends, which lost 2 bases and 1 base, there was a span of 11 bases. The CDR3 sequence is CASSYIAGLNTGELFF. CDR3 DNA sequence: TGTGCCAGCAGTTACATCGCGGGGTTGAACACCGGGGAGCTGTTTTTT.

The CDR3 here is CASSTQYLSTDRANYGYTF. In DNA, the CDR3 is TGTGCCAGTAGTACCCAATACCTTTCTACGGACAGGGCGAACTATGGCTACACCTTC. The J gene is TRBJ1-2, the V gene TRBV19; 8 nucleotides match TRBD1. Germline V lookup: CDR1 LNHDA, CDR2 SQIVND (reference sequence). Unmatched junction bases numbered 18, after V lost 4 bases and J lost 2 bases. The CDR3 is 19 residues long.

This chain links TRBV29-1 with TRBJ2-7; D may be TRBD1 (5 bases). The CDR3 length is 12 residues. CDR1 and CDR2 (germline): SQVTM, ANQGSEA. Trimming left V 3 bases short and J 2 bases short, with 8 bases between. DNA of the CDR3: TGCAGCGTTGAGACAGCTGCCTACGAGCAGTACTTC. This codes for CSVETAAYEQYF.

CDR3 in amino acids: CASSQQGNTEAFF. CDR3 nucleotides: TGTGCCAGCAGTCAGCAGGGGAACACTGAAGCTTTCTTT. The V call is TRBV11-2, the J call TRBJ1-1; tentative D call: TRBD1 (5 bases). CDR1 and CDR2 from the germline V gene are SGHAT and FQNNGV. V gave up 6 bases and J gave up 1 base, with 9 bases separating them. The CDR3 is 13 amino acids.

The chain links TRBV7-9 to TRBJ2-1, with 13 bases matching TRBD2. The CDR3 runs to 15 residues. The junction had 2 bases not matched to a gene; V was cut back by 6 bases and J by 3 bases. CDR1 is SEHNR, CDR2 FQNEAQ, per germline (reference sequence). CDR3 nucleotides: TGTGCCAGCAGTCGGACTAGCGGGGGCTACAATGAGCAGTTCTTC. Protein: CASSRTSGGYNEQFF. Supplemented by reference TRBV7-9 and TRBJ2-1, the full variable domain reads DTGVSQNPRHKITKRGQNVTFRCDPISEHNRLYWYRQTLGQGPEFLTYFQNEAQLEKSRLLSDRFSAERPKGSFSTLEIQRTEQGDSAMYLCASSRTSGGYNEQFFGPGTRLTVL.

This clone was detected a few times. The rearrangement links TRBV11-2 to TRBJ1-4; no clear D gene. The ends were cut back, 5 bases at V and 13 bases at J, with 20 bases in the middle. The CDR3 has 14 residues. Germline CDR1 is SGHAT and CDR2 is FQNNGV. CDR3 DNA sequence: TGTGCCAGCAGCCCTAGGAGCCGCGGATCGGTACTGTTTTTT. Translated, it gives CASSPRSRGSVLFF.

The chain links TRBV9 to TRBJ2-3; weak D call: TRBD2 (7 bases). Per germline, CDR1 SGDLS and CDR2 YYNGEE. The CDR3 consists of 15 residues. V lost 0 bases and J lost 5, with 13 bases in between. The CDR3 bases are TGTGCCAGCAGCGTAGCCGGGGGGCGGGAAGATACGCAGTATTTT. It is translated as CASSVAGGREDTQYF.

In this sample, this clone turned up once. The chain has TRBV19 and TRBJ2-3; the D gene is possibly TRBD1 (6 bases). V was clipped by 6 bases and J by 8 bases, with 15 bases between them. Germline-derived CDR1 and CDR2 are LNHDA and SQIVND (reference sequence). This CDR3 is built from 13 residues. The CDR3 region has the DNA TGTGCCAGTAGGGTTGCAGGGGTAGGTACGCAGTATTTT. Its protein product is CASRVAGVGTQYF. The whole variable domain, filled in from reference TRBV19 and TRBJ2-3, reads DGGITQSPKYLFRKEGQNVTLSCEQNLNHDAMYWYRQDPGQGLRLIYYSQIVNDFQKGDIAEGYSVSREKKESFPLTVTSAQKNPTAFYLCASRVAGVGTQYFGPGTRLTVL.

The gene calls are TRBV21-1 and TRBJ1-2; TRBD1 reflects the table's D call only, with no check against the DNA. TRBV21-1 is shown as a pseudogene. There are 15 residues in the CDR3. CDR3 coding DNA: TGTGCCAGCAGCAAAGCGCCAGGGGGTGTCGGTGGCTACACCTTC. Protein product: CASSKAPGGVGGYTF.

The chain links TRBV7-6 to TRBJ2-7; perhaps TRBD1 as D (7 bases). The CDR3 runs to 13 residues. Germline CDR1 is SGHVS and CDR2 is FNYEAQ. Trimming left V 1 base short and J 6 bases short, with 10 bases between. The CDR3 nucleotides are TGTGCCAGCAGCTTAGGACAGGGAGGCGAGCAGTACTTC. It yields the protein CASSLGQGGEQYF.

V is TRBV5-5 and J is TRBJ2-4; no reliable D call. From germline, CDR1 is SGHKS and CDR2 YYEKEE (reference sequence). The CDR3 has 14 residues. The V gene lost 0 bases and the J gene lost 6 bases, with 10 bases spanning the gap. The CDR3 DNA sequence: TGTGCCAGCAGCTTGGTTATTTCGGGAAACATTCAGTACTTC. Protein sequence: CASSLVISGNIQYF. Combining the CDR3 with reference TRBV5-5 and TRBJ2-4 gives the whole variable domain DAGVTQSPTHLIKTRGQQVTLRCSPISGHKSVSWYQQVLGQGPQFIFQYYEKEERGRGNFPDRFSARQFPNYSSELNVNALLLGDSALYLCASSLVISGNIQYFGAGTRLSVL.

The V call is TRBV10-3, the J call TRBJ2-6; 7 bases align to TRBD2. Germline V gene lookup returns CDR1 ENHRY and CDR2 SYGVKD. Losses at the gene ends were 4 bases for V and 0 bases for J; bases not matched to a gene: 6. The CDR3 consists of 17 residues. The CDR3, as DNA: TGTGCCATCAGTGCCGGGACTACCTTCTCTGGGGCCAACGTCCTGACTTTC. Protein product: CAISAGTTFSGANVLTF.

CDR3 sequence reads: CASSPDRGSSYEQYF. CDR3 sequence (DNA): TGTGCCAGCAGTCCCGACAGGGGGTCCTCCTACGAGCAGTACTTC. The chain recombines TRBV6-5 with TRBJ2-7; 9 positions agree with TRBD1. CDR1 is MNHEY and CDR2 is SVGAGI in the germline V gene. Trimming took 5 bases from V and 0 from J; bases not matched to a gene: 5. The CDR3 has 15 amino acids.

The J gene is TRBJ2-2, the V gene TRBV6-6; 8 bases agree with TRBD2. From germline, CDR1 is MNHNY and CDR2 SVGAGI (reference sequence). The CDR3 has 14 residues. Trimming removed 8 bases from V and 3 bases from J; junction bases left unmatched: 5. The CDR3 reads CASAAGEYTGELFF. CDR3 bases: TGTGCCAGCGCAGCGGGGGAGTACACCGGGGAGCTGTTTTTT.

The V gene is TRBV11-2, the J gene TRBJ1-4; D uncertain. V lost 0 bases to trimming and J lost 12 bases, with 11 bases between them. The CDR3 spans 13 residues. CDR1 and CDR2 from the germline V gene are SGHAT and FQNNGV. The CDR3 spells CASSLDNSRELFF. The CDR3 nucleotides read TGTGCCAGCAGCTTAGATAATTCCCGGGAACTGTTTTTT.

There are a few counts of this clone. V is TRBV7-9 and J is TRBJ2-7; tentative D call: TRBD2 (5 bases). Trimming took 8 bases from V and 3 from J, leaving 11 bases between them. There are 12 residues in the CDR3. Germline V gives CDR1 SEHNR, CDR2 FQNEAQ (reference sequence). CDR3 in DNA: TGTGCCAGCCGCTCGGGATTCTACGAGCAGTACTTC. As protein: CASRSGFYEQYF.

This chain joins TRBV2 and TRBJ2-4; tentatively, D is TRBD2 (5 bases). The CDR3 spans 12 residues. Per the germline V gene, CDR1 is SNHLY and CDR2 is FYNNEI. Trimming shortened V by 9 bases and J by 4 bases, and 10 bases separated the two germline ends. Here the CDR3 DNA reads TGTGCCAGTGAGGGCTCAAAAAACATTCAGTACTTC. It codes for CASEGSKNIQYF.

V gene TRBV6-5 combines with J gene TRBJ1-2; D gene uncertain. Germline CDR1 is MNHEY and CDR2 is SVGAGI. The CDR3 consists of 14 residues. Trimming took 7 bases from V and 4 from J, leaving 16 bases between them. The CDR3 loop reads CASTKAGSLYGYTF. The CDR3 DNA reads as TGTGCCAGCACAAAAGCAGGCAGCCTCTATGGCTACACCTTC.

This clone was detected a few times. This chain joins TRBV2 and TRBJ1-5, with no clear D. The CDR3 length is 10 residues. From germline, CDR1 is SNHLY and CDR2 FYNNEI. The V end lost 3 bases, the J end lost 9 bases, and 3 bases lay between the germline ends. CDR3 in amino acids: CASSDGPQHF. The CDR3, as DNA: TGTGCCAGCAGTGACGGGCCCCAGCATTTT.

V is TRBV6-2 or TRBV6-3 and J is TRBJ2-3; D may be TRBD2 (6 bases). This CDR3 has 17 amino acids. The V end lost 4 bases, the J end lost 6 bases, and 23 bases lay between the germline ends. CDR1 is MNHEY and CDR2 is SVGEGT in the germline V gene. The CDR3 DNA reads as TGTGCCAGCAGTTGGGTAGCTACCGGGGGTCCTCCCGATACGCAGTATTTT. It encodes CASSWVATGGPPDTQYF.

The V call is TRBV6-5, the J call TRBJ1-4; D is unresolved. Germline CDR1 and CDR2: MNHEY and SVGAGI. Deletions cut 6 bases from V and 5 bases from J, with 16 bases between. The CDR3 runs 15 residues. The CDR3 bases are TGTGCCAGCAGCCTCTCGCCGGTTATGAATGAAAAACTGTTTTTT. It yields the protein CASSLSPVMNEKLFF.

This clone has only one observation. CDR3 sequence reads: CASSPRTSGSHNEQFF. CDR3 coding DNA: TGTGCCAGCAGCCCGCGGACTAGCGGGAGCCACAATGAGCAGTTCTTC. The chain recombines TRBV7-2 with TRBJ2-1; the match to TRBD2 covers 13 bases. The V and J ends lost 5 bases and 5 bases, in that order; junction bases with no gene match: 6. This CDR3 spans 16 amino acids. Per germline, CDR1 SGHTA and CDR2 FQGNSA. The variable domain in full, with the rest retrieved from reference TRBV7-2 and TRBJ2-1, is GAGVSQSPSNKVTEKGKDVELRCDPISGHTALYWYRQSLGQGLEFLIYFQGNSAPDKSGLPSDRFSAERTGGSVSTLTIQRTQQEDSAVYLCASSPRTSGSHNEQFFGPGTRLTVL.

The V gene is TRBV9, the J gene TRBJ1-2; a possible D gene is TRBD1 (5 bases). In germline, CDR1 is SGDLS, CDR2 YYNGEE. This CDR3 contains 17 residues. Trimming pared 2 bases from V and 4 bases from J, leaving 21 bases between. The CDR3 DNA is TGTGCCAGCAGCGTTCGGGACTCTTTAGAGGTTATCTATGGCTACACCTTC. Its translation: CASSVRDSLEVIYGYTF.